The present TCR beta chain was sequenced within a study of a mutant IDH1 vaccine in newly diagnosed glioma. Across the study: Treated patients were around 60% male, approximately 38% female, mean age roughly 39 years. Before enrollment, the patients had been treated with radiotherapy alone, temozolomide alone, or both together. Most of them had received both.

Worth noting for this clone: Its antigen is not identified.

Sequenced by immunoSEQ multiplex PCR; TCRdb stores in-frame clones only, minus some. The sample records approximately 92,000 clones, around four fifths being singletons. Time point described: baseline, week 1 (first vaccination visit). The sample's treatment: pre-vaccination baseline after standard-of-care therapy. New WHO grade 3 or 4 astrocytomas that were IDH1-mutant and ATRX-lost had been found in donors. General observations from the study: Of all patients, nearly 95% showed vaccine-induced immune responses.

Trimming pared 3 bases from V and 8 bases from J, leaving 14 bases between. This CDR3 comprises 13 residues. Per germline, CDR1 SGHRS and CDR2 YFSETQ. The receptor's source is a woman in her forties or fifties with glioma. The sample consisted of PBMCs, taken from a glioma patient treated with radiotherapy, temozolomide or both. The rearrangement links TRBV5-1 to TRBJ1-2; D gene uncertain. Here the CDR3 reads CASSSPADSGYTF. The CDR3 bases are TGCGCCAGCAGCTCCCCCGCAGATTCGGGCTACACCTTC. The whole variable domain, filled in from reference TRBV5-1 and TRBJ1-2, reads KAGVTQTPRYLIKTRGQQVTLSCSPISGHRSVSWYQQTPGQGLQFLFEYFSETQRNKGNFPGRFSGRQFSNSRSEMNVSTLELGDSALYLCASSSPADSGYTFGSGTRLTVV.